Each of the 14 T cell receptor beta chains below was sequenced from the same sample in a study. The TRBV12-4/TRBJ1-2 clonotypes were amplified using barcode primers with ligated adaptors. TCRdb recomputed calls from the multiplex PCR reads with MiXCR, one row per CDR3 protein. The sample consists of 130 or so distinct CDR3 sequences, approximately 12% of them appearing once. The sample taken for sequencing was memory CD4+ T cells sorted from blood. Subset given: memory CD4+ T cells, CD4+CD45RO+CD25-. The receptors were gathered from a female donor with breast cancer.

By proportion, this clonotype is large. The CDR3 DNA follows: TGTGCCAGCAGTTTAGAGGGGTATGGCTACACCTTC. It encodes CASSLEGYGYTF. This sequence joins TRBV12-3 or TRBV12-4 and TRBJ1-2, with D perhaps TRBD1 (5 bases). CDR3 size: 12 residues. Trimming left V 1 base short and J 5 bases short, with 5 bases between.

The chain recombines TRBV12-3 or TRBV12-4 with TRBJ1-2, with a tentative D call TRBD1 (6 bases). V lost 4 bases to trimming and J lost 8 bases, with 17 bases between them. The CDR3 covers 14 residues. CDR3 sequence: CASSWTEGEGGYTF. In DNA form, the CDR3 reads TGTGCCAGCAGTTGGACAGAAGGTGAGGGCGGCTACACCTTC.

This clonotype counts as large. The rearrangement links TRBV12-5 to TRBJ1-2; tentatively, D is TRBD1 (6 bases). With 7 bases removed from V and 7 bases from J, the gap between germline ends came to 16 bases. Germline lookup yields CDR1 LGHNT and CDR2 FRNRAP. The CDR3 sequence is 13 residues long. The CDR3 region is CASAKLQGTGYTF. The CDR3 DNA reads TGTGCTAGTGCCAAGCTACAGGGTACTGGCTACACCTTC.

Relative to its sample, this clonotype is medium-sized. V gene TRBV12-3 or TRBV12-4 combines with J gene TRBJ1-2; D might be TRBD1 (5 bases). The CDR3 sequence is 13 residues long. V lost 3 bases, J lost 2 bases, and 7 bases lay in between. As DNA, the CDR3 is TGTGCCAGCAGTTTGAGGGACAACTATGGCTACACCTTC. Translation gives CASSLRDNYGYTF.

Sample share makes this clonotype hyperexpanded. The chain recombines TRBV12-3 or TRBV12-4 with TRBJ1-2; a possible D gene is TRBD1 (6 bases). V lost 5 bases, J lost 4 bases, and 14 bases lay in between. This CDR3 spans 14 amino acids. CDR3 nucleotides: TGTGCCAGCAGTCCGAGGGGACAAGTCTATGGCTACACCTTC. This gives the protein CASSPRGQVYGYTF.

This clonotype is large. This chain joins TRBV12-3 or TRBV12-4 and TRBJ1-2, with a possible D match to TRBD1 (5 bases). Trimming took off 6 bases at V and 2 bases at J, with 13 bases between the two ends. CDR3 length: 14 residues. The chain's CDR3 is CASSSGSGNYGYTF. CDR3 bases: TGTGCCAGCAGCTCAGGGTCGGGAAACTATGGCTACACCTTC.

This clonotype is medium-sized by share. The V gene is TRBV12-3 or TRBV12-4, the J gene TRBJ1-2; a possible D gene is TRBD1 (5 bases). The V end was cut by 7 bases, the J end by 4 bases, with 13 bases between. This CDR3 has 13 amino acids. The CDR3 DNA follows: TGTGCCAGCACCCTCGACAGTCCCTATGGCTACACCTTC. Protein product: CASTLDSPYGYTF.

By share of the sample, this clonotype is hyperexpanded (1% or more). The rearrangement uses TRBV12-3 or TRBV12-4 and TRBJ1-2, with 8 positions matching TRBD1. V shed 5 bases and J 4 bases; nucleotides not matched to a gene: 6. This CDR3 is 14 amino acids long. The CDR3 spells CASSAGTGAYGYTF. The CDR3 DNA reads TGTGCCAGCAGTGCCGGGACAGGTGCCTATGGCTACACCTTC.

In its sample, this clonotype is large. The rearrangement joins TRBV12-3 or TRBV12-4 to TRBJ1-2, with no clear D. The CDR3 is made up of 11 amino acids. The V and J ends lost 1 base and 8 bases respectively, with 5 bases between them. This chain's CDR3 is CASSLGQGYTF. The CDR3 coding sequence is TGTGCCAGCAGTTTAGGCCAGGGCTACACCTTC.

By frequency in the sample, this clonotype is medium-sized (0.01 to 0.1%). V and J are TRBV12-3 or TRBV12-4 and TRBJ1-2, with D hard to call. With 5 bases removed from V and 8 bases from J, the gap between germline ends came to 21 bases. The CDR3 is 15 residues long. The CDR3 sequence: CASSHPVLGSRGYTF. The CDR3 DNA follows: TGTGCCAGCAGTCACCCCGTCTTGGGGAGTAGGGGCTACACCTTC.

The sample holds a few counts of this clonotype. This chain joins TRBV12-3 or TRBV12-4 and TRBJ1-2; maybe TRBD1 (6 bases). CDR3 size: 14 residues. Trimming shortened V by 3 bases and J by 4 bases, and 12 bases separated the two germline ends. CDR3 sequence: CASSFQGQPYGYTF. Here the CDR3 DNA reads TGTGCCAGCAGTTTTCAGGGGCAACCCTATGGCTACACCTTC.

The V call is TRBV12-3 or TRBV12-4, the J call TRBJ1-2; no definite D call. Trimming removed 5 bases from V and 2 bases from J, with 12 bases in between. The CDR3 totals 14 residues. The CDR3, as DNA: TGTGCCAGCAGTCCCTTAGGCCTGAACTATGGCTACACCTTC. Protein product: CASSPLGLNYGYTF.

This clonotype occurred once. The chain recombines TRBV12-3 or TRBV12-4 with TRBJ1-2; 7 bases match TRBD1. Trimming took 6 bases from V and 4 from J; bases not matched to a gene: 8. This CDR3 region has 14 residues. CDR3 in DNA: TGTGCCAGCAGGATTCGGCGGGACAGCTATGGCTACACCTTC. Amino acids: CASRIRRDSYGYTF.

In its sample, this clonotype ranks as large. The J gene is TRBJ1-2, the V gene TRBV12-3 or TRBV12-4, with TRBD1 matching 9 bases. Trimming removed 3 bases from V and 4 bases from J; junction bases left unmatched: 3. This CDR3 is built from 14 residues. The CDR3 loop reads CASSLDRGGYGYTF. The CDR3 DNA is TGTGCCAGCAGTTTGGACAGGGGAGGCTATGGCTACACCTTC.